The 4 T cell receptor beta chains presented below share a single source sample, sequenced in a study of blood T cells in healthy people across ages (dated by TCRdb to between 2014 and 2017). Receptor libraries were prepared by 5' RACE. Instrument used: Illumina HiSeq 2500. A second PCR of about 6 to 11 cycles was run with a J-beta primer mix and a sample-barcoded 5' primer. The public sequencing data were trimmed at Q25 with fastp and processed into clonotypes with MiXCR by TCRdb, which kept only in-frame beta chains. Rows merge per CDR3 protein into single entries with the most common DNA and genes. In all, the sample holds roughly 1 million distinct CDR3 sequences, and around 25% of those were seen once. 0.65% to 0.75% of the sample rests with the top ten. These data were also filed under a second study, of T cells of mothers and their children.

Source material: blood. Receptors originate from a girl aged 2-10 years in good health.

This clonotype was found a few times. The chain couples TRBV4-1 to TRBJ2-1, with TRBD2 identical over 14 bases. CDR1 and CDR2 from the germline V gene are MGHRA and YSYEKL. Trimming took 1 base from V and 8 from J; bases not matched to a gene: 7. CDR3 length: 17 residues. This CDR3 reads CASSQGPTSGRADEQFF. As DNA, the CDR3 is TGCGCCAGCAGCCAAGGGCCGACTAGCGGGAGGGCCGATGAGCAGTTCTTC.

The gene calls are TRBV6-1 and TRBJ2-5, with D hard to call. The CDR3 totals 15 residues. The germline V and J ends were trimmed by 7 bases and 1 base, with 16 bases remaining between them. Germline CDR1 is MNHNS and CDR2 is SASEGT. CDR3 sequence (DNA): TGTGCCAGCATTCGAACTCCTAACAGCCAAGAGACCCAGTACTTC. Amino acids: CASIRTPNSQETQYF.

The sample holds a few counts of this clonotype. This chain links TRBV14 with TRBJ1-3; 9 bases agree with TRBD1. Trimming took 2 bases from V and 4 from J; bases not matched to a gene: 3. The CDR3 is made up of 15 amino acids. Looked up from germline, CDR1 is SGHDN and CDR2 is FVKESK. The DNA of the CDR3 is TGTGCCAGCAGCCAAACAGGGGGCGCGGGAAACACCATATATTTT. Its translation is CASSQTGGAGNTIYF.

This clonotype has only one observation. This chain joins TRBV4-2 and TRBJ2-1; tentatively, D is TRBD2 (5 bases). V shed 1 base and J shed 8 bases, with 18 bases lying between them. Germline loops: CDR1 LGHNA, CDR2 YNFKEQ. The CDR3 is 16 residues long. Written as DNA, the CDR3 is TGTGCCAGCAGCCAAGTCCTACGTCTAGACGGGGATGAGCAGTTCTTC. It yields the protein CASSQVLRLDGDEQFF.